These T cell receptor beta chains were read from a single sample in a study of blood T cells in healthy people across ages. MiXCR was run by TCRdb on the 5' RACE reads, yielding one entry per CDR3 protein. The sample holds 630,000 or so distinct CDR3 sequences, 25% to 30% seen once. The sample consisted of blood. These receptor sequences come from a woman of 80 years or more in good health. The CDR3 runs from the conserved cysteine through the conserved F or W. A D gene is named only where the DNA matches it firmly. Where a row states a size, it is once, few, many or the class of an expanded clone; other rows omit it.

v_call: TRBV10-2
clone_size: NA
d_call: NA
j_call: TRBJ1-1
cdr3_aa: CASSESLGKGLNTEAFF
cdr3_nt: TGCGCCAGCAGTGAGTCACTGGGTAAGGGTTTGAACACTGAAGCTTTCTTT

v_call: TRBV7-9
clone_size: NA
d_call: NA
j_call: TRBJ1-3
cdr3_aa: CANSLQGLSSGNTIYF
cdr3_nt: TGTGCCAACAGCTTACAGGGCTTGAGCTCTGGAAACACCATATATTTT

v_call: TRBV5-1
clone_size: once
d_call: NA
j_call: TRBJ2-3
cdr3_aa: CASSLESGVVPDTQYF
cdr3_nt: TGCGCCAGCAGCTTGGAATCGGGAGTGGTTCCAGATACGCAGTATTTT

v_call: TRBV7-2
clone_size: many
d_call: TRBD2
j_call: TRBJ2-1
cdr3_aa: CASSLVARGANEQFF
cdr3_nt: TGTGCCAGCAGCTTAGTTGCGCGGGGGGCCAATGAGCAGTTCTTC

v_call: TRBV13
clone_size: many
d_call: NA
j_call: TRBJ1-2
cdr3_aa: CASSSERRLIYGYTF
cdr3_nt: TGTGCCAGCAGCAGCGAGCGTAGACTGATCTATGGCTACACCTTC

v_call: TRBV18
clone_size: many
d_call: NA
j_call: TRBJ2-6
cdr3_aa: CASSPAGASGANVLTF
cdr3_nt: TGTGCCAGCTCACCGGCAGGGGCCTCTGGGGCCAACGTCCTGACTTTC

v_call: TRBV30
clone_size: many
d_call: TRBD1
j_call: TRBJ2-7
cdr3_aa: CAWKRTGSSYEQYF
cdr3_nt: TGTGCCTGGAAGAGGACAGGGAGCTCCTACGAGCAGTACTTC

v_call: TRBV6-6
clone_size: NA
d_call: NA
j_call: TRBJ1-3
cdr3_aa: CASYRGNTIYF
cdr3_nt: TGTGCCAGCTACCGCGGAAACACCATATATTTT

v_call: TRBV25-1
clone_size: few
d_call: NA
j_call: TRBJ1-4
cdr3_aa: CASSELRGISEKLFF
cdr3_nt: TGTGCCAGCAGTGAATTAAGGGGGATAAGCGAAAAACTGTTTTTT

v_call: TRBV7-9
clone_size: NA
d_call: NA
j_call: TRBJ1-5
cdr3_aa: CASSLDSRGSNQPQHF
cdr3_nt: TGTGCCAGCAGCTTAGATTCTAGGGGCAGCAATCAGCCCCAGCATTTT

v_call: TRBV7-2
clone_size: NA
d_call: TRBD2
j_call: TRBJ2-7
cdr3_aa: CASSPQPLAGGEQYF
cdr3_nt: TGTGCCAGCAGCCCCCAACCCCTAGCGGGAGGCGAGCAGTACTTC

v_call: TRBV11-2
clone_size: many
d_call: NA
j_call: TRBJ2-1
cdr3_aa: CASSLRQAGSDEQFF
cdr3_nt: TGTGCCAGCAGCTTAAGGCAGGCAGGGTCGGATGAGCAGTTCTTC

v_call: TRBV20-1
clone_size: many
d_call: TRBD1
j_call: TRBJ1-6
cdr3_aa: CSATTGRNSPLHF
cdr3_nt: TGCAGTGCCACGACAGGGAGGAATTCACCCCTCCACTTT

v_call: TRBV5-1
clone_size: many
d_call: NA
j_call: TRBJ2-7
cdr3_aa: CASSLVQGGPYEQYF
cdr3_nt: TGCGCCAGCAGCTTGGTCCAGGGGGGTCCCTACGAGCAGTACTTC

v_call: TRBV9
clone_size: many
d_call: NA
j_call: TRBJ2-5
cdr3_aa: CASSPEGRGYGQETQYF
cdr3_nt: TGTGCCAGCAGCCCAGAGGGTCGGGGTTATGGCCAAGAGACCCAGTACTTC

v_call: TRBV12-3/TRBV12-4
clone_size: NA
d_call: NA
j_call: TRBJ2-5
cdr3_aa: CASSLILANVQTQYF
cdr3_nt: TGTGCCAGCAGTTTGATACTAGCCAACGTTCAGACCCAGTACTTC

v_call: TRBV29-1
clone_size: NA
d_call: TRBD1
j_call: TRBJ1-1
cdr3_aa: CSVERQGAYTEAFF
cdr3_nt: TGCAGCGTTGAAAGGCAGGGGGCTTACACTGAAGCTTTCTTT

v_call: TRBV5-6
clone_size: NA
d_call: NA
j_call: TRBJ2-2
cdr3_aa: CASSPRPLGELFF
cdr3_nt: TGTGCCAGCAGCCCCCGACCACTCGGGGAGCTGTTTTTT

v_call: TRBV21-1
clone_size: many
d_call: NA
j_call: TRBJ2-7
cdr3_aa: CASISGAPYEQYF
cdr3_nt: TGTGCCAGCATTTCAGGGGCTCCCTACGAGCAGTACTTC

v_call: TRBV9
clone_size: many
d_call: NA
j_call: TRBJ2-3
cdr3_aa: CASSVAPVKRATDTQYF
cdr3_nt: TGTGCCAGCAGCGTAGCCCCCGTCAAGCGGGCCACAGATACGCAGTATTTT

v_call: TRBV9
clone_size: many
d_call: TRBD2
j_call: TRBJ2-1
cdr3_aa: CASSVASGGLDEQFF
cdr3_nt: TGTGCCAGCAGCGTAGCTAGCGGGGGTTTGGATGAGCAGTTCTTC

v_call: TRBV5-1
clone_size: few
d_call: NA
j_call: TRBJ2-2
cdr3_aa: CASSLVAQGNTGELFF
cdr3_nt: TGCGCCAGCAGCTTGGTCGCGCAGGGGAACACCGGGGAGCTGTTTTTT

v_call: TRBV20-1
clone_size: NA
d_call: NA
j_call: TRBJ1-2
cdr3_aa: CRATHESDYTF
cdr3_nt: TGCAGGGCCACCCATGAGAGTGACTACACCTTC

v_call: TRBV11-2
clone_size: few
d_call: TRBD2
j_call: TRBJ2-1
cdr3_aa: CASSLDLAGGSDERFF
cdr3_nt: TGTGCCAGCAGCTTAGATCTAGCGGGGGGGTCAGATGAGCGGTTCTTC

v_call: TRBV29-1
clone_size: many
d_call: TRBD1
j_call: TRBJ2-5
cdr3_aa: CSVQPLGQGEGETQYF
cdr3_nt: TGCAGCGTCCAGCCCCTTGGACAGGGTGAGGGAGAGACCCAGTACTTC

v_call: TRBV29-1
clone_size: NA
d_call: NA
j_call: TRBJ2-7
cdr3_aa: CSVDRANEQYF
cdr3_nt: TGCAGCGTTGACCGGGCTAATGAGCAGTACTTC

v_call: TRBV15
clone_size: many
d_call: NA
j_call: TRBJ1-1
cdr3_aa: CATSGLTVGNTEAFF
cdr3_nt: TGTGCCACCAGCGGATTGACAGTTGGCAACACTGAAGCTTTCTTT

v_call: TRBV7-9
clone_size: NA
d_call: NA
j_call: TRBJ2-5
cdr3_aa: CASSGGLLAKETQYF
cdr3_nt: TGTGCCAGCAGCGGGGGACTGCTAGCGAAAGAGACCCAGTACTTC

v_call: TRBV20-1
clone_size: NA
d_call: TRBD1
j_call: TRBJ2-1
cdr3_aa: CSARDPGTGVRNEQFF
cdr3_nt: TGCAGTGCTAGAGATCCCGGGACAGGGGTTCGGAATGAGCAGTTCTTC

v_call: TRBV5-1
clone_size: NA
d_call: TRBD2
j_call: TRBJ2-7
cdr3_aa: CASNTGTSGSLCEQYF
cdr3_nt: TGCGCCAGTAACACCGGGACTAGCGGGAGTCTTTGCGAGCAGTACTTC

v_call: TRBV20-1
clone_size: NA
d_call: TRBD2
j_call: TRBJ2-1
cdr3_aa: CSASSSGRNEQFF
cdr3_nt: TGCAGTGCTAGCTCTAGCGGGAGGAATGAGCAGTTCTTC

v_call: TRBV7-3
clone_size: NA
d_call: TRBD1
j_call: TRBJ1-1
cdr3_aa: CASSPQDRGRRNTGAFF
cdr3_nt: TGTGCCAGCAGCCCACAGGACAGGGGGCGACGAAACACTGGAGCTTTCTTT

v_call: TRBV24-1
clone_size: many
d_call: NA
j_call: TRBJ2-7
cdr3_aa: CATSGTETPYEQYF
cdr3_nt: TGTGCCACCAGCGGGACGGAGACACCCTACGAGCAGTACTTC

v_call: TRBV9
clone_size: many
d_call: TRBD2
j_call: TRBJ2-1
cdr3_aa: CASSLSGGTYNEQFF
cdr3_nt: TGTGCCAGCAGCCTTAGCGGGGGGACCTACAATGAGCAGTTCTTC

v_call: TRBV7-6
clone_size: NA
d_call: NA
j_call: TRBJ2-7
cdr3_aa: CASSLGAGPTYEQHF
cdr3_nt: TGTGCCAGCAGCTTAGGGGCCGGGCCTACCTACGAGCAGCACTTC

v_call: TRBV12-3/TRBV12-4
clone_size: many
d_call: NA
j_call: TRBJ1-6
cdr3_aa: CASSSILSSPLHF
cdr3_nt: TGTGCCAGCAGTTCCATTCTGAGTTCACCCCTCCACTTT

v_call: TRBV4-1
clone_size: few
d_call: NA
j_call: TRBJ1-2
cdr3_aa: CASSQDGGSFYGYTF
cdr3_nt: TGCGCCAGCAGCCAAGACGGGGGTTCGTTCTATGGCTACACCTTC

v_call: TRBV20-1
clone_size: many
d_call: NA
j_call: TRBJ2-1
cdr3_aa: CSARQDSDYNEQFF
cdr3_nt: TGCAGTGCTAGACAAGACAGCGATTACAATGAGCAGTTCTTC

v_call: TRBV27
clone_size: many
d_call: TRBD1
j_call: TRBJ2-5
cdr3_aa: CASSARQGDQETQYF
cdr3_nt: TGTGCCAGCAGTGCGCGACAGGGGGACCAAGAGACCCAGTACTTC

v_call: TRBV7-9
clone_size: many
d_call: NA
j_call: TRBJ2-7
cdr3_aa: CASSSSGTPEQYF
cdr3_nt: TGTGCCAGCAGCTCCTCCGGGACACCCGAGCAGTACTTC

v_call: TRBV7-3
clone_size: many
d_call: NA
j_call: TRBJ2-6
cdr3_aa: CASSLGVGGANVLTF
cdr3_nt: TGTGCCAGCAGCTTAGGAGTCGGGGGGGCCAACGTCCTGACTTTC

v_call: TRBV3-1
clone_size: many
d_call: NA
j_call: TRBJ2-7
cdr3_aa: CASSQVGSYEQYF
cdr3_nt: TGTGCCAGCAGCCAAGTAGGGTCCTACGAGCAGTACTTC

v_call: TRBV11-2
clone_size: many
d_call: NA
j_call: TRBJ2-5
cdr3_aa: CASSSGPTQYF
cdr3_nt: TGTGCCAGCAGCTCAGGTCCGACCCAGTACTTC

v_call: TRBV4-1
clone_size: NA
d_call: TRBD1
j_call: TRBJ2-7
cdr3_aa: CASSHPRTGPFHEQYF
cdr3_nt: TGCGCCAGCAGCCACCCTAGGACAGGTCCGTTCCACGAGCAGTACTTC

v_call: TRBV5-1
clone_size: many
d_call: NA
j_call: TRBJ1-2
cdr3_aa: CASSAGDGNYGYTF
cdr3_nt: TGCGCCAGCAGCGCCGGGGACGGCAACTATGGCTACACCTTC

v_call: TRBV7-9
clone_size: many
d_call: NA
j_call: TRBJ2-5
cdr3_aa: CASSLWGSRVGETQYF
cdr3_nt: TGTGCCAGCAGCTTATGGGGGTCCAGGGTCGGAGAGACCCAGTACTTC

v_call: TRBV19
clone_size: few
d_call: TRBD1
j_call: TRBJ1-6
cdr3_aa: CASSTAGQGSPLHF
cdr3_nt: TGTGCCAGTAGTACAGCCGGACAGGGTTCACCCCTCCACTTT

v_call: TRBV12-3/TRBV12-4
clone_size: many
d_call: NA
j_call: TRBJ2-7
cdr3_aa: CASGGRLYEQYF
cdr3_nt: TGTGCCAGCGGCGGCAGACTCTACGAGCAGTACTTC

v_call: TRBV6-5
clone_size: many
d_call: NA
j_call: TRBJ1-2
cdr3_aa: CASSYGRGSDYGYTF
cdr3_nt: TGTGCCAGCAGTTACGGGAGGGGTTCCGACTATGGCTACACCTTC

v_call: TRBV11-3
clone_size: many
d_call: TRBD1
j_call: TRBJ2-1
cdr3_aa: CASSLVGGQVGNEQFF
cdr3_nt: TGTGCCAGCAGCTTAGTCGGGGGACAGGTAGGCAATGAGCAGTTCTTC

v_call: TRBV29-1
clone_size: NA
d_call: TRBD1
j_call: TRBJ2-1
cdr3_aa: CSVERRQGPYNEQFF
cdr3_nt: TGCAGCGTGGAGAGGAGACAGGGACCCTACAATGAGCAGTTCTTC

v_call: TRBV7-3
clone_size: NA
d_call: TRBD1
j_call: TRBJ2-1
cdr3_aa: CASSYAVEDRANEGQFF
cdr3_nt: TGTGCCAGCAGCTACGCCGTCGAGGACAGGGCAAATGAGGGGCAGTTCTTC